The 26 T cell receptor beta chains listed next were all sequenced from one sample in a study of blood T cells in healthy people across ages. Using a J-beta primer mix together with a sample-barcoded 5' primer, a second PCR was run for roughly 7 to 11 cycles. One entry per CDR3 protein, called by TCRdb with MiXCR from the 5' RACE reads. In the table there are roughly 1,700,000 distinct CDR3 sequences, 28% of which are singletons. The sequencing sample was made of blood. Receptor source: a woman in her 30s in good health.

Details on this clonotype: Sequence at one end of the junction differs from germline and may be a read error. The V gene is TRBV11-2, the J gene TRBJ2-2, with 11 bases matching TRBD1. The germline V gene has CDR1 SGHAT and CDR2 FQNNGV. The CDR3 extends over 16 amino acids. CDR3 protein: CASSGRTGGTTGERFF. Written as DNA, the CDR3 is TGTGCCAGCAGCGGTCGGACAGGGGGCACCACCGGGGAGCGGTTTTTT.

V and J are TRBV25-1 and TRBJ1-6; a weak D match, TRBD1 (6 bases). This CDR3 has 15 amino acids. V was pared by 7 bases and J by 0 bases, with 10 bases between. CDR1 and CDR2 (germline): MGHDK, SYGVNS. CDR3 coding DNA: TGTGCCAGCAAGGGGGGCAGCTCCTATAATTCACCCCTCCACTTT. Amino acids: CASKGGSSYNSPLHF.

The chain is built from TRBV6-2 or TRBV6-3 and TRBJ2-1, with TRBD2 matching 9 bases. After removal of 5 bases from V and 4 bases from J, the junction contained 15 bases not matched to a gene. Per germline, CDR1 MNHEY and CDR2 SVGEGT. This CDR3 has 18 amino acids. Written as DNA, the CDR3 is TGTGCCAGCAGTAACCGACGGACTAGCGAGAGGGTGTACAATGAGCAGTTCTTC. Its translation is CASSNRRTSERVYNEQFF.

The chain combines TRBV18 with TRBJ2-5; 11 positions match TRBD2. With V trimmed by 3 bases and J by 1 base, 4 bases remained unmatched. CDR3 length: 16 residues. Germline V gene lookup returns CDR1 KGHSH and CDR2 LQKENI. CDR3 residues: CASSPLTSGTQETQYF. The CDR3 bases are TGTGCCAGCTCACCCCTGACTAGCGGGACCCAAGAGACCCAGTACTTC.

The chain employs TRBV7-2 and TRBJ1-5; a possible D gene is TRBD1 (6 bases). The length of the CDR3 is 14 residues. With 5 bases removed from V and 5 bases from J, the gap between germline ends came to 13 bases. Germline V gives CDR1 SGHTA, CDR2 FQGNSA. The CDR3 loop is CASSLRTVDQPQHF. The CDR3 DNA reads TGTGCCAGCAGCCTACGGACAGTTGATCAGCCCCAGCATTTT. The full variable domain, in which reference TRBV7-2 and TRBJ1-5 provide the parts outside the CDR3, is GAGVSQSPSNKVTEKGKDVELRCDPISGHTALYWYRQSLGQGLEFLIYFQGNSAPDKSGLPSDRFSAERTGGSVSTLTIQRTQQEDSAVYLCASSLRTVDQPQHFGDGTRLSIL.

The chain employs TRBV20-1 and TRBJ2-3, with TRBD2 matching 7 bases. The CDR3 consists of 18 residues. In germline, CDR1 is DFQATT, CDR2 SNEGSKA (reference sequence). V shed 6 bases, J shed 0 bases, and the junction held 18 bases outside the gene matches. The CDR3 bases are TGCAGTGCCCCGAAGGGTTGGAAGGCTAGCGGAAGCACAGATACGCAGTATTTT. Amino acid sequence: CSAPKGWKASGSTDTQYF.

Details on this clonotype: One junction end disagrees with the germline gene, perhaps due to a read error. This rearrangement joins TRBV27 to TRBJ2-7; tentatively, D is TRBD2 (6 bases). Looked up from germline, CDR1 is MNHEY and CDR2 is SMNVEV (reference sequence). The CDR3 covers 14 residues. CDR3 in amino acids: CAGSFSGRSYEQYF. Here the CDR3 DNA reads TGTGCCGGCAGTTTTAGCGGCAGATCCTACGAGCAGTACTTC.

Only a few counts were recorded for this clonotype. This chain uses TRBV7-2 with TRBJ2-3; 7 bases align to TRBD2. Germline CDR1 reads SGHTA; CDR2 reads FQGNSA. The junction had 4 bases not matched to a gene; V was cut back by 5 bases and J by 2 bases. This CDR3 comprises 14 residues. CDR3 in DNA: TGTGCCAGCAGCCCTCAGCGGGACACAGATACGCAGTATTTT. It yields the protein CASSPQRDTDTQYF.

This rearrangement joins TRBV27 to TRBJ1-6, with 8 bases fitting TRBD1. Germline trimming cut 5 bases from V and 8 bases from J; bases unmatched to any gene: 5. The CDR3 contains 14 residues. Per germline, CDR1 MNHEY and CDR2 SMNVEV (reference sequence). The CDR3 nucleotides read TGTGCCAGCAGTCGGACAGGGTGTGATTCACCCCTCCACTTT. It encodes CASSRTGCDSPLHF.

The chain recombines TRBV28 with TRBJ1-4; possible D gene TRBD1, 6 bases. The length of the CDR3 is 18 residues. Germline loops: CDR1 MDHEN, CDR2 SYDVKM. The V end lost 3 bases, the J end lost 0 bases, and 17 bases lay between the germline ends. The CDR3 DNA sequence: TGTGCCAGCAGTTTCCACCTCCATAGGACAGCAACTAATGAAAAACTGTTTTTT. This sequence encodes CASSFHLHRTATNEKLFF. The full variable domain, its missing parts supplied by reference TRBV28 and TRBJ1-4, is DVKVTQSSRYLVKRTGEKVFLECVQDMDHENMFWYRQDPGLGLRLIYFSYDVKMKEKGDIPEGYSVSREKKERFSLILESASTNQTSMYLCASSFHLHRTATNEKLFFGSGTQLSVL.

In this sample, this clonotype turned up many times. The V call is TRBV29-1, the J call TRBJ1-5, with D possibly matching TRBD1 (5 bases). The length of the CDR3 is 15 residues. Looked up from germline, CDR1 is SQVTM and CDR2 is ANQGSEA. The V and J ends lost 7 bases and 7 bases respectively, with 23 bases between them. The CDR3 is CSAVLSQGERQPQHF. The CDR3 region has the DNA TGCAGCGCCGTCCTTTCGCAGGGAGAGCGCCAGCCCCAGCATTTT.

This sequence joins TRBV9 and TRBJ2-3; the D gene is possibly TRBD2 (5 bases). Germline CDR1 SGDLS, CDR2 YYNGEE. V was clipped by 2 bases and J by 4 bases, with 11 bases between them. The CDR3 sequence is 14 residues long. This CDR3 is CASSVRRTPDTQYF. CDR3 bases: TGTGCCAGCAGCGTTAGACGGACTCCAGATACGCAGTATTTT.

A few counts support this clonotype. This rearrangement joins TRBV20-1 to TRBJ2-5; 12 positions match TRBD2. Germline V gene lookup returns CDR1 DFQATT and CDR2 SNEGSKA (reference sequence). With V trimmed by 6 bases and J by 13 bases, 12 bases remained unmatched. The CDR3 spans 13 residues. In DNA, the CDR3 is TGCAGTGCCATAGTGCGGACTAGCGGGATTCTGTACTTC. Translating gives CSAIVRTSGILYF.

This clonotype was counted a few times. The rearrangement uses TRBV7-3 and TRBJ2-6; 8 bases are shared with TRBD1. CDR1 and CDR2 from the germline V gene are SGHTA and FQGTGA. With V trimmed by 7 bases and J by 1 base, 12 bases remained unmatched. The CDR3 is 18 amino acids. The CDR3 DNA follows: TGTGCCAGCACGTTGGGAGCAGGGGGCGGGTCTGGGGCCAACGTCCTGACTTTC. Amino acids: CASTLGAGGGSGANVLTF.

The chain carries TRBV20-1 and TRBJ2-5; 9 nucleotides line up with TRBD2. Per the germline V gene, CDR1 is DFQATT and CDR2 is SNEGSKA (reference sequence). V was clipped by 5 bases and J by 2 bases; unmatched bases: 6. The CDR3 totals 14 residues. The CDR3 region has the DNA TGCAGTGCTGAGAAAGCGGGGGGACAAGAGACCCAGTACTTC. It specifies CSAEKAGGQETQYF.

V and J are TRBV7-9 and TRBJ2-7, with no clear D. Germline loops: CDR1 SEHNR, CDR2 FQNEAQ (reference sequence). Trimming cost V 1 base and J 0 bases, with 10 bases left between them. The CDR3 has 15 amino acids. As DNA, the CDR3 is TGTGCCAGCAGCTTAGACCCCGGGCCCTCCTACGAGCAGTACTTC. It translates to CASSLDPGPSYEQYF.

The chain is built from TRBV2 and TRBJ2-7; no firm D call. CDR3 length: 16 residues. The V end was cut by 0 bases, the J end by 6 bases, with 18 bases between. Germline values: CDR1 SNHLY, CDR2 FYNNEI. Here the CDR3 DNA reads TGTGCCAGCAGTGAAGCGGACGGACGGCTAAAGGGCGAGCAGTACTTC. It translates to CASSEADGRLKGEQYF.

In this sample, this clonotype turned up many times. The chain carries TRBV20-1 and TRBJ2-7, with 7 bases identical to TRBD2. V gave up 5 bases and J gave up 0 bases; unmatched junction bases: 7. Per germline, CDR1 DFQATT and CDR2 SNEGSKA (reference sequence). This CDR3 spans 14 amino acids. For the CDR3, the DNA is TGCAGTGCTTCCAGCGGGACGTCCTCCTACGAGCAGTACTTC. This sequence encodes CSASSGTSSYEQYF.

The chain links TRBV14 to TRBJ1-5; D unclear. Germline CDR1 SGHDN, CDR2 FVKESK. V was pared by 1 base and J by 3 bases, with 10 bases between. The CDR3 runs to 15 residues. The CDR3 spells CASSQGPSPNQPQHF. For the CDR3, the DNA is TGTGCCAGCAGCCAAGGGCCCTCTCCCAATCAGCCCCAGCATTTT.

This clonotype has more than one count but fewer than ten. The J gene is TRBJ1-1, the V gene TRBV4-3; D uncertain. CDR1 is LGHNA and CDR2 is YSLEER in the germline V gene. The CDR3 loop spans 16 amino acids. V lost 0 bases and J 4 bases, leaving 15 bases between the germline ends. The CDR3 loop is CASSQDNPIGGTEAFF. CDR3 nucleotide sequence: TGCGCCAGCAGCCAAGATAACCCAATCGGAGGCACTGAAGCTTTCTTT.

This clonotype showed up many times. The CDR3 DNA reads as TGTGCCAGCGGATCGACAGGAACCTACGAGCAGTACTTC. Encoded protein: CASGSTGTYEQYF. The rearrangement uses TRBV12-3 or TRBV12-4 and TRBJ2-7, with D tentatively TRBD1 (6 bases). The CDR3 consists of 13 residues. V lost 8 bases to trimming and J lost 2 bases, with 13 bases between them.

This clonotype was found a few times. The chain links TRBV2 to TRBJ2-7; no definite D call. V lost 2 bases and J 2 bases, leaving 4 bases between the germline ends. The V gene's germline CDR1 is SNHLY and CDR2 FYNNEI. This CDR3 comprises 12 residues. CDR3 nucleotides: TGTGCCAGCAGTGAACACCCCTACGAGCAGTACTTC. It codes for CASSEHPYEQYF.

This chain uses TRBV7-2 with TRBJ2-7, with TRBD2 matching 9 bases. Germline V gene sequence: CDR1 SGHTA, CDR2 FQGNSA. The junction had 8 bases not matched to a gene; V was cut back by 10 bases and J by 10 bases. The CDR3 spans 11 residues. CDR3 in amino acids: CATKLAGIQYF. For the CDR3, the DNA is TGTGCCACCAAGCTAGCGGGGATACAGTACTTC.

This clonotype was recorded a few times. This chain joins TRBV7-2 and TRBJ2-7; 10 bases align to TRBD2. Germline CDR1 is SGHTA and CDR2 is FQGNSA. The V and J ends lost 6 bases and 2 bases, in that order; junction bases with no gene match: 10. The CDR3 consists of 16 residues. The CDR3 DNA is TGTGCCAGCAGTTCACGGACTAGCGGAAGTGCCTACGAGCAGTACTTC. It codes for CASSSRTSGSAYEQYF.

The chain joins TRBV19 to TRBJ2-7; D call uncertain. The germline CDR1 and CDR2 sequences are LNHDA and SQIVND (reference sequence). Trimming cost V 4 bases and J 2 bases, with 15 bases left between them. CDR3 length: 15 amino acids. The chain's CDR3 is CASSNGRAPPYEQYF. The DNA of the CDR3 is TGTGCCAGTAGTAACGGCCGGGCGCCGCCCTACGAGCAGTACTTC.

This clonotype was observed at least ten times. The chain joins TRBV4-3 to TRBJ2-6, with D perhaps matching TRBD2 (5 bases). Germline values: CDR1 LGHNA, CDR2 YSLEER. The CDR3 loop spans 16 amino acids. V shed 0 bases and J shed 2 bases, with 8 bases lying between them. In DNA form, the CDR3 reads TGCGCCAGCAGCCAAGATGAGGGAACTGGGGCCAACGTCCTGACTTTC. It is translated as CASSQDEGTGANVLTF.